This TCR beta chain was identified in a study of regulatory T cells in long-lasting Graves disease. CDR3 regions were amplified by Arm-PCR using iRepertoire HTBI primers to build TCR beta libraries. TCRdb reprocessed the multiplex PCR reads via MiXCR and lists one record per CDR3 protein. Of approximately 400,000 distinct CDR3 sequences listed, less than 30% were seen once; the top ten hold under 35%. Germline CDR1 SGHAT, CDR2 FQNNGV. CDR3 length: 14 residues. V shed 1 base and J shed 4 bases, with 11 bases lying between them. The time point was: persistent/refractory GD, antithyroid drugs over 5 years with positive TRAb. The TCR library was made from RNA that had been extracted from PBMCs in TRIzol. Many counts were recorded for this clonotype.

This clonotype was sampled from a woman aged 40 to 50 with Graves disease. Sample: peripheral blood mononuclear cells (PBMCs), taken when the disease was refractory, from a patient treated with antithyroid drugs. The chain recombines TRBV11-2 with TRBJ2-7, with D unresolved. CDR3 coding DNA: TGTGCCAGCAGCTTAGTTTCTGGGGAATACGAGCAGTACTTC. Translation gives CASSLVSGEYEQYF.